This paragraph reports one TCR beta chain. The target of this receptor is not known. Base qualities were left out, and no much larger clone turns up one base away. Library preparation employed the immunoSEQ multiplex PCR assay. Alongside multiparametric flow cytometry, deep sequencing of rearranged TCR beta loci was used to profile the T cell repertoires. Sourced from immuneACCESS, this table was stored by TCRdb with only in-frame sequences that have V and J called. A share of the clones is absent; for the studies checked, an unresolved V gene accounts for under half, and the remainder has no known explanation. In all, the sample holds 10,000 to 15,000 clones, and 88% of those were seen once. Of the sample, roughly 3.5% is held by the ten largest clones. The CDR3 starts with the cysteine, ends with the phenylalanine, and has 17 residues. The entry retains the CDR3 DNA only, 51 bases that are in frame from base 1. The germline V gene (reference sequence) supplies CDR1 SEHNR and CDR2 FQNEAQ. The V end loses 5 bases and the J end loses 2 bases, and a stretch of 19 bases separates them.

The record originates from a study of lymphopenia after photon versus proton radiotherapy (dated by TCRdb to the late 2010s). Context from the whole study: The immunological effects of photon versus proton radiation therapy were compared in patients with gastrointestinal tumors who developed high-grade lymphopenia. The cohort included some 20 patients with gastrointestinal tumors who developed lymphopenia after receiving either photon or proton therapy. The goal of the study was to characterize the differences between the two radiation modalities in how they affect the immune system.

The full study reports these points: During treatment, patients who received photon therapy lost naive T cells and TCR diversity and gained effector/memory populations, whereas patients who received proton therapy remained relatively stable. The authors looked at the survival association only in patients who died, and they framed better survival with proton therapy as a possibility rather than a demonstrated result. After the lymphocyte count nadir, oligoclonal expansion, especially of CD8+ Temra cells, was observed in photon-treated repertoires, and the drop in diversity was driven by this expansion. Across the cohort, among patients who died, a greater drop in TCR diversity after the nadir was inversely correlated with overall survival time.

The TCR comes from a man between 60 and 75 years old with pancreatic cancer. This chain joins TRBV7-9 to TRBJ2-1, with the D gene not clear enough to name. The sample in question was peripheral blood, obtained from a patient treated with photon-based radiotherapy. The DNA sequence follows: TGTGCCAGCAGCCCTCCCTTTAGGAGTAGCCCCTACAATGAGCAGTTCTTC. Translated, it gives CASSPPFRSSPYNEQFF.